A single sample is the source of the 16 T cell receptor beta chains below, sequenced in a study of blood T cells in healthy people across ages. A second PCR, run for about 7 to 12 cycles, used a sample-barcoded 5' primer plus a J-beta primer mix. TCRdb recomputed calls from the 5' RACE reads with MiXCR, one row per CDR3 protein. Among under 1,100,000 distinct CDR3 sequences, roughly a quarter were seen once, and the ten largest hold around 0.75%. The data were also submitted as part of a second study, on T cells of mothers and their children.

The sample taken for sequencing was blood. The origin of the receptors is a girl aged 2-9 years in good health.

The CDR3 region is CASSSWTGVSEKLFF. CDR3 in DNA: TGTGCCAGCAGCTCCTGGACAGGCGTCAGTGAAAAACTGTTTTTT. This rearrangement joins TRBV7-9 to TRBJ1-4; 7 bases are a match to TRBD1. The J segment lost 7 bases and the V segment lost 4 bases, leaving 9 bases of the junction unmatched. CDR1 and CDR2 from the germline V gene are SEHNR and FQNEAQ (reference sequence). The CDR3 totals 15 residues.

J is TRBJ2-2 and V is TRBV6-1; 7 positions agree with TRBD2. Germline CDR1 and CDR2: MNHNS and SASEGT. The CDR3 covers 16 residues. Trimming took 2 bases from V and 5 from J; bases not matched to a gene: 8. CDR3 nucleotides: TGTGCCAGCAGTGAAATGGGGGGGATTAAGACCGGGGAGCTGTTTTTT. It codes for CASSEMGGIKTGELFF.

V and J are TRBV11-2 and TRBJ1-2, with TRBD1 matching over 9 bases. The CDR3 sequence is 14 residues long. Germline V lookup: CDR1 SGHAT, CDR2 FQNNGV. V trimming: 5 bases; J trimming: 8 bases; junction bases outside the gene matches: 9. The chain's CDR3 is CASSPRDRAGGYTF. CDR3 nucleotide sequence: TGTGCCAGCAGCCCGAGGGACAGGGCTGGGGGCTACACCTTC.

The rearrangement uses TRBV6-1 and TRBJ2-1; D remains unclear. The germline V gene encodes CDR1 MNHNS and CDR2 SASEGT. Trimming took 4 bases from V and 5 from J, leaving 12 bases between them. The CDR3 is 14 residues long. For the CDR3, the DNA is TGTGCCAGCAGTGTTGGGCCCTTTAACAATGAGCAGTTCTTC. Its protein is CASSVGPFNNEQFF.

This clonotype turned up a few times. The gene calls are TRBV12-3 or TRBV12-4 and TRBJ1-4, with a possible D match to TRBD1 (6 bases). The CDR3 has 14 amino acids. V was clipped by 5 bases and J by 13 bases, with 20 bases between them. The CDR3 DNA sequence: TGTGCCAGCAGTCTAACAGGGCCCCGGGGGGGACTGTTTTTT. Its translation: CASSLTGPRGGLFF.

The chain is built from TRBV5-1 and TRBJ2-5; 8 positions agree with TRBD1. There are 16 residues in the CDR3. CDR1 is SGHRS, CDR2 YFSETQ, per germline. The J segment lost 2 bases and the V segment lost 4 bases, leaving 10 bases of the junction unmatched. The CDR3 bases are TGCGCCAGCAGCCAAGTGGTCCGGGACAGGCAAGAGACCCAGTACTTC. It encodes CASSQVVRDRQETQYF.

This clonotype was picked up a small number of times. The CDR3, as DNA: TGTGCCAGCCACAGGGTTCCGGATGAGCAGTTCTTC. Translating gives CASHRVPDEQFF. The chain recombines TRBV9 with TRBJ2-1, with D perhaps TRBD1 (6 bases). The germline gives CDR1 SGDLS, CDR2 YYNGEE. With 7 bases removed from V and 8 bases from J, the gap between germline ends came to 13 bases. The CDR3 covers 12 residues.

This clonotype was recorded many times. In DNA form, the CDR3 reads TGTGCCAGTAGTATAGCGGGAGGGACAGAGCAGTTCTTC. Amino acids: CASSIAGGTEQFF. V and J are TRBV19 and TRBJ2-1, with 8 bases lining up with TRBD2. This CDR3 contains 13 residues. Losses at the gene ends were 1 base for V and 10 bases for J; bases not matched to a gene: 3. Germline CDR1 and CDR2: LNHDA and SQIVND (reference sequence). The full variable domain, its missing parts supplied by reference TRBV19 and TRBJ2-1, is DGGITQSPKYLFRKEGQNVTLSCEQNLNHDAMYWYRQDPGQGLRLIYYSQIVNDFQKGDIAEGYSVSREKKESFPLTVTSAQKNPTAFYLCASSIAGGTEQFFGPGTRLTVL.

The V call is TRBV9, the J call TRBJ2-5, with D perhaps matching TRBD1 or TRBD2 (5 bases each). The CDR3 extends over 17 amino acids. The germline V and J ends were trimmed by 4 bases and 5 bases, with 24 bases remaining between them. Germline V CDR1 and CDR2: SGDLS, YYNGEE. Here the CDR3 reads CASSPREGRVAWETQYF. Here the CDR3 DNA reads TGTGCCAGCAGCCCCCGAGAGGGACGGGTGGCGTGGGAGACCCAGTACTTC.

This clonotype came up a few times. The CDR3 bases are TGTGCCAGCAGCGGCCAGACAAACACCGGGGAGCTGTTTTTT. Translation gives CASSGQTNTGELFF. The rearrangement links TRBV27 to TRBJ2-2; D gene ambiguous. Trimming left V 6 bases short and J 2 bases short, with 10 bases between. The CDR3 runs 14 residues. Germline V gene sequence: CDR1 MNHEY, CDR2 SMNVEV (reference sequence).

This clonotype was seen more than once but under ten times. The CDR3 loop is CASSQGGLGGYTF. In nucleotides, the CDR3 is TGTGCCAGCAGCCAAGGGGGGCTAGGGGGCTACACCTTC. The gene calls are TRBV3-1 and TRBJ1-2; possibly TRBD1 for D (6 bases). The CDR3 covers 13 residues. Trimming shortened V by 1 base and J by 8 bases, and 11 bases separated the two germline ends. Per the germline V gene, CDR1 is LGHDT and CDR2 is YNNKEL (reference sequence).

This rearrangement joins TRBV15 to TRBJ2-7, with D unresolved. Germline V gives CDR1 LNHNV, CDR2 YYDKDF (reference sequence). There are 14 residues in the CDR3. Trimming pared 0 bases from V and 0 bases from J, leaving 6 bases between. DNA for the CDR3: TGTGCCACCAGCAGAGAGGAGAGCTCCTACGAGCAGTACTTC. Its translation: CATSREESSYEQYF.

CDR3 coding DNA: TGTGCCAGCAGTACCGACAGGGGATTAGCCCAAGAGACCCAGTACTTC. This codes for CASSTDRGLAQETQYF. This chain uses TRBV6-2 or TRBV6-3 with TRBJ2-5; 8 bases line up with TRBD1. Germline CDR1 MNHEY, CDR2 SVGEGT. The CDR3 has 16 residues. J was trimmed by 1 base and V by 5 bases; bases with no gene match: 9.

This clonotype was counted a single time. V and J are TRBV7-7 and TRBJ2-7, with TRBD2 matching over 9 bases. From germline, CDR1 is SSHAT and CDR2 FNYEAQ (reference sequence). The length of the CDR3 is 11 residues. The CDR3 coding sequence is TGTGCTAGCGGGAGCGGCAACGAGCAGTACTTC. Residues: CASGSGNEQYF.

The rearrangement joins TRBV10-3 to TRBJ2-3; no firm D call. Trimming removed 5 bases at V and 6 bases at J, with 9 bases between. Germline V gene lookup returns CDR1 ENHRY and CDR2 SYGVKD. The CDR3 has 12 residues. The CDR3 reads CAISSDGDTQYF. DNA for the CDR3: TGTGCCATCAGTTCGGACGGGGATACGCAGTATTTT.

A few counts support this clonotype. The chain recombines TRBV5-1 with TRBJ1-3; D gene uncertain. Germline V gives CDR1 SGHRS, CDR2 YFSETQ. V lost 4 bases, J lost 2 bases, and 16 bases lay in between. The CDR3 length is 16 residues. The CDR3 DNA reads TGCGCCAGCAGCCAAGGCGGGGTGGGCCCTGGAAACACCATATATTTT. Its protein product is CASSQGGVGPGNTIYF.